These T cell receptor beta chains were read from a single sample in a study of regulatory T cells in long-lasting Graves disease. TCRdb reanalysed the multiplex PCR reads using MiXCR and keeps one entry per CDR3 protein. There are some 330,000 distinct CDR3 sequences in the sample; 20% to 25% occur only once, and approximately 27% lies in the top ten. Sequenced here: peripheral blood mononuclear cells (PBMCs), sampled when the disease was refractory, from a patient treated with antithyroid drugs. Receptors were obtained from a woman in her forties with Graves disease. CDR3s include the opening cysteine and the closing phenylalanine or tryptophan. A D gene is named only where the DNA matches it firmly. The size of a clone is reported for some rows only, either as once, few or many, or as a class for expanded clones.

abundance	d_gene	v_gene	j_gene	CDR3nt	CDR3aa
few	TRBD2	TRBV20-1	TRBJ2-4	TGCAGTGCTAGAGATAGGGAACGGGAGGTAAAAAACATTCAGTACTTC	CSARDREREVKNIQYF
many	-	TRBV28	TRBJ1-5	TGTGCCATCGTCGGGGGGGCTAGCAATCAGCCCCAGCATTTT	CAIVGGASNQPQHF
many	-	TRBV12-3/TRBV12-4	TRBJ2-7	TGTGCCAGCAGTTTTCGCCCAGGGTCCGTCGAGCAGTACTTC	CASSFRPGSVEQYF
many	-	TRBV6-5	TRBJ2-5	TGTGCCAGCAGTTACTCGAAAGGGACCGTTCGTTGGGAGACCCAGTACTTC	CASSYSKGTVRWETQYF
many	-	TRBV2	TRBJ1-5	TGTGCCAGCGGACTTGAGGTGGGAAATCAGCCCCAGCATTTT	CASGLEVGNQPQHF
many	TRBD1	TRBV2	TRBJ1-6	TGTGCCAGCGGGACTAGGGGACAGGCAAATTCACCCCTCCACTTT	CASGTRGQANSPLHF
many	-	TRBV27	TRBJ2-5	TGTGCCAGCAGTCCTCGGACAGCCCTTTCGGAGACCCAGTACTTC	CASSPRTALSETQYF
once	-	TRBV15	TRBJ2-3	TGTGCCACCAGCAGATGGGGGGATACGCGGTATTTT	CATSRWGDTRYF
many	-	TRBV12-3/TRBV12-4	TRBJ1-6	TGTGCCAGCAGCTTCGCCCGTAAGCGGAATTCACCCCTCCACTTT	CASSFARKRNSPLHF
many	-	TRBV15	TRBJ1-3	TGTGCCACCAGCAGAGATGTGGGCCGTCCCGAGGACACCATATATTTT	CATSRDVGRPEDTIYF
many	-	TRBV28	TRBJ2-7	TGTGCCAGCAGCTCAGCCGGGGTGATGCGTTCAGAGCAGTACTTC	CASSSAGVMRSEQYF
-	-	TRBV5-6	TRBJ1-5	TGTGCCAGCAGCTCGACGTCGGGACCGAGCAATCAGCCCCAGCATTTT	CASSSTSGPSNQPQHF
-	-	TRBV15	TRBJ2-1	TGTGCCACCAGCATAGGGTACAATGAGCAGTTCTTC	CATSIGYNEQFF
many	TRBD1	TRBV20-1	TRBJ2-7	TGCAGTGCTAGAGATCTGTTCGGGACAGCGAACCACGAGCAGTACTTC	CSARDLFGTANHEQYF
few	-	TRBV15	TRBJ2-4	TGTGCCACCAGGAAGGTTGGGACGGCAAACATTCAGTACTTC	CATRKVGTANIQYF
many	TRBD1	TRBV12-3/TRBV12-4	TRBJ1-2	TGTGCCAGCAGCCAGGGACAGATTAACTATGGCTACACCTTC	CASSQGQINYGYTF
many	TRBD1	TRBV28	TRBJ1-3	TGTGCCAGCAGTTTAAGATGGGACAGAACAGAAGGAAACACCATATATTTT	CASSLRWDRTEGNTIYF
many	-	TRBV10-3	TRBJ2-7	TGTGCCATCAGTGAGTTCGACAGCCTGAGCTACGAGCAGTACTTC	CAISEFDSLSYEQYF
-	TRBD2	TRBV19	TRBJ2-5	TGTGCCAGTAGTATAGACGGCGTTGGGACTAGCGGCAGGAAGACCCAGTACTTC	CASSIDGVGTSGRKTQYF
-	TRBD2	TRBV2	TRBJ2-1	TGTGCCAGCAGTGAAGAGGGGACTAGCGGGAGGTGGGGGAACAATGAGCAGTTCTTC	CASSEEGTSGRWGNNEQFF
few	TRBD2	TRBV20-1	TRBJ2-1	TGCAGTGCTAGAGATCTGGCGGGAGGGCCGAGGAATGAGCAGTTCTTC	CSARDLAGGPRNEQFF
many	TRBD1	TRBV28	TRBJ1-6	TGTGCCAGCACCACACAGGGGAGCTCACCCCTCCACTTT	CASTTQGSSPLHF
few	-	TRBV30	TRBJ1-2	TGTGCCTGGAGTGGTGGGGTTGGCTACACCTTC	CAWSGGVGYTF
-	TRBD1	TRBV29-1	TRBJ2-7	TGCAGCGTTGCCGCCGGGACAGGGTCCACCTACGAGCAGTACTTC	CSVAAGTGSTYEQYF
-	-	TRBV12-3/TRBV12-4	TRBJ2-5	TGTGCCAGCAGTTTACGGGAAGGATGGGAGACCCAGTACTTC	CASSLREGWETQYF
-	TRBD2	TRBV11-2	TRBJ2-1	TGTGCCAGCAGCTTCGGATGGGGGGGGAATGAGCAGTTCTTC	CASSFGWGGNEQFF
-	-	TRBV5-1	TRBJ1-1	TGCGCCAGCAGCTTTGGAGATTTCGCGGGCACTGAAGCTTTCTTT	CASSFGDFAGTEAFF
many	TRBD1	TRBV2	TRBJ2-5	TGTGCCAGCAGTAAGGGGGCCGAAGGGACCCAGTACTTC	CASSKGAEGTQYF